The 3 T cell receptor beta chains presented below share a single source sample, sequenced in a study of identical twins. Each CDR3 protein gets one entry after TCRdb re-called the 5' RACE reads with MiXCR. The top ten hold around 0.48% of the sample, which has about 530,000 distinct CDR3 sequences, 13% to 15% seen once. These data were also reused for a study on yellow fever vaccine responses in identical twins.

The source material was CD4+ T cells sorted from blood. These TCRs come from a woman aged 18-29 years in good health.

The gene calls are TRBV27 and TRBJ2-3; 7 positions match TRBD2. After removal of 6 bases from V and 2 bases from J, the junction contained 11 bases not matched to a gene. Germline CDR1 and CDR2: MNHEY and SMNVEV (reference sequence). There are 16 residues in the CDR3. This CDR3 reads CASREIGRTYTDTQYF. For the CDR3, the DNA is TGTGCCAGCAGAGAGATCGGGAGGACCTACACAGATACGCAGTATTTT.

The chain uses TRBV7-8 and TRBJ1-1, with D possibly TRBD1 on 5 matching bases. Deletions cut 1 base from V and 8 bases from J, with 11 bases between. This CDR3 spans 13 amino acids. CDR1 and CDR2 (germline): SGHVS, FQNEAQ. The CDR3 region has the DNA TGTGCCAGCAGCTTAGAAGGCGGGGGAGAAGCTTTCTTT. Amino acid sequence: CASSLEGGGEAFF.

In this sample, this clonotype turned up a few times. The gene calls are TRBV7-6 and TRBJ2-3; 11 nucleotides agree with TRBD2. V lost 3 bases, J lost 2 bases, and 13 bases stayed unmatched. This CDR3 spans 19 amino acids. Germline values: CDR1 SGHVS, CDR2 FNYEAQ. The CDR3 DNA reads TGTGCCAGCAGCTTCTTCTCTCAGACTAGCGGGACCTCCACAGATACGCAGTATTTT. As protein: CASSFFSQTSGTSTDTQYF.